This T cell receptor beta chain is from a study of T-cell memory formation after mild COVID-19. 5'RACE primed at constant segments yielded TCR alpha and TCR beta cDNA libraries bearing sample barcodes and UMIs. TCRdb reprocessed the 5' RACE reads with MiXCR, giving one entry per CDR3 protein. The table records over 400,000 distinct CDR3 sequences, about 22% of them present only once. Remarks on this clonotype: Antigen specificity is unknown.

Findings and limits, study-wide: The main location of contracting CD4+ clones was CM and EM, and that of contracting CD8+ clones was EMRA. Pre-infection memory carried some responding clones, suggesting that cross-reactive memory joined.

Germline assignment: CDR1 MNHEY and CDR2 SMNVEV (reference sequence). The CDR3 runs 13 residues. V shed 3 bases and J shed 7 bases, with 12 bases lying between them. The TCR was taken from an adult woman who had mild COVID-19 (a few samples of this study predate the infection). Cell type and time point are not known. The chain links TRBV27 to TRBJ1-1, with D perhaps matching TRBD1 (6 bases). Input material: PBMCs or a T cell subset sorted from them (not recorded which). The CDR3 here is CASSFHQGIEAFF. The CDR3 DNA sequence: TGTGCCAGCAGTTTCCACCAGGGGATTGAAGCTTTCTTT.